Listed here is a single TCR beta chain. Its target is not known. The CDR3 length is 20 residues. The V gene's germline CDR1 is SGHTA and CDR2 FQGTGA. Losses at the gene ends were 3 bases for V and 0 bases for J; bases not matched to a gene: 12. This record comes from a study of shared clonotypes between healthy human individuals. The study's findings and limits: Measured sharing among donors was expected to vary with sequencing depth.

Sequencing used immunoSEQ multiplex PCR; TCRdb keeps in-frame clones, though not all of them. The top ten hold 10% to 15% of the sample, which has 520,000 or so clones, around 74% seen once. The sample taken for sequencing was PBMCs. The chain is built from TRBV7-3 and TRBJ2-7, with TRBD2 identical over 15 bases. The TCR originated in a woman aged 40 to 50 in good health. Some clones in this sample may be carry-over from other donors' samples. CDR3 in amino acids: CASSFGLAGGESVISYEQYF. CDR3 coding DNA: TGTGCCAGCAGCTTCGGACTAGCGGGAGGGGAATCCGTGATCTCCTACGAGCAGTACTTC.